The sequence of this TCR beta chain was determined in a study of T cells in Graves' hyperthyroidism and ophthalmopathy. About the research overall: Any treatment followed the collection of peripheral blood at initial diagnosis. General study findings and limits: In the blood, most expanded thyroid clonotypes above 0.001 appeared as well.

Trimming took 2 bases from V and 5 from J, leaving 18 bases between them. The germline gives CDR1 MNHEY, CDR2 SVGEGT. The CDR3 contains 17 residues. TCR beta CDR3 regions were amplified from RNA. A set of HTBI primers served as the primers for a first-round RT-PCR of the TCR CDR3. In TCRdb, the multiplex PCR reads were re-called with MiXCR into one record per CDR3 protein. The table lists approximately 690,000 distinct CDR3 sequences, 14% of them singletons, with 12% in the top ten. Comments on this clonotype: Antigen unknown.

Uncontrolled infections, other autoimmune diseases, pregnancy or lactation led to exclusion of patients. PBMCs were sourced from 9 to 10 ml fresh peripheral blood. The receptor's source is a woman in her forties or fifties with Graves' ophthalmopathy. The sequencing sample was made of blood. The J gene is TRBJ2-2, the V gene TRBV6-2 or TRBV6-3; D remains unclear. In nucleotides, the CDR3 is TGTGCCAGCAGTTACCCGACGGCCGGAGTCCCTACCGGGGAGCTGTTTTTT. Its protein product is CASSYPTAGVPTGELFF.